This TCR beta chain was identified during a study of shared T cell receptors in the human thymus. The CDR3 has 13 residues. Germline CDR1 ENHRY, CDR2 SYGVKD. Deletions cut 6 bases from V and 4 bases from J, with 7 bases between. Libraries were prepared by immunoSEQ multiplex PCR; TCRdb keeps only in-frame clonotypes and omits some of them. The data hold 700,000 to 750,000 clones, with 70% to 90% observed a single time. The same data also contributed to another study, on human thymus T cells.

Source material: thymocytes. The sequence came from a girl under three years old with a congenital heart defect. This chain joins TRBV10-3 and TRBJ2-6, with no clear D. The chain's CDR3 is CAISPSGANVLTF. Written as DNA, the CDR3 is TGTGCCATCAGCCCGTCCGGGGCCAACGTCCTGACTTTC.